This T cell receptor beta chain was recorded in a study of OX40 agonist ivuxolimab in advanced cancers. At the level of the study: It was permissible to have had prior anti-PD-1, anti-PD-L1 or anti-CTLA-4 therapy, and more than 30% had some. Study-level findings and limits: On average, CD8+ T cells showed a greater number of expanded clones than CD4+. Clonal expansion from baseline to week 6 occurred in both CD4+ and CD8+ T cells.

Profiled with immunoSEQ multiplex PCR; TCRdb holds only in-frame clones, not every one. The table records about 77,000 clones, 87% of them present only once. On cycle 4 day 1 and cycle 7 day 1, as well as at baseline, blood was sampled. About this clone: What it recognizes is unknown.

With 4 bases clipped from V and 11 bases from J, the junction kept 6 bases outside the gene matches. CDR3 length: 14 residues. Germline-derived CDR1 and CDR2 are SGHTA and FQGTGA. The clonotype originates from an adult with an advanced solid tumor such as melanoma, head and neck, liver or kidney cancer. The chain has TRBV7-3 and TRBJ1-6, with 9 bases fitting TRBD1. This specimen was CD4+ or CD8+ T cells sorted from blood, taken in a trial of the OX40 agonist ivuxolimab. The CDR3 spells CASSSTGGMTPLHF. In nucleotides, the CDR3 is TGTGCCAGCAGCTCGACAGGGGGTATGACACCCCTCCACTTT.